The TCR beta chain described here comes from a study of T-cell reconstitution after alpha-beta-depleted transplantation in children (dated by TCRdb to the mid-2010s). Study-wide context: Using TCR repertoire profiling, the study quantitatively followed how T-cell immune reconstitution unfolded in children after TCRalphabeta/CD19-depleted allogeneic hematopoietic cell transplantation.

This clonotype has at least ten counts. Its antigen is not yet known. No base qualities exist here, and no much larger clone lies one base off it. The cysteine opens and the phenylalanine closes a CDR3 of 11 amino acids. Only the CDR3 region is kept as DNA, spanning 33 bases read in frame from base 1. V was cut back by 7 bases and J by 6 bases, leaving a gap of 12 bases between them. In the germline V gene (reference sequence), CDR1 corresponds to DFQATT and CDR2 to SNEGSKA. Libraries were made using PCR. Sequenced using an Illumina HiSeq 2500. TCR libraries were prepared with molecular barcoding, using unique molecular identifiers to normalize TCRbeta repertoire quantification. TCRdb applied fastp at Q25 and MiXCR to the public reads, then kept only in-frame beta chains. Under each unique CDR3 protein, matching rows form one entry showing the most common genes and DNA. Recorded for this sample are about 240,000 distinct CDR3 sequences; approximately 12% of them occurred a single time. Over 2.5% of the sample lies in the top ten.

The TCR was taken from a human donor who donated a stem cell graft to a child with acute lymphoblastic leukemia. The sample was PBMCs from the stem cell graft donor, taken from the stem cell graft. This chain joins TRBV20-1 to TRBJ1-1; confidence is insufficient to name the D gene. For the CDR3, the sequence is CSVLSGSEAFF. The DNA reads TGCAGTGTCTTGTCGGGCTCTGAAGCTTTCTTT.